This TCR beta chain was sequenced for a study of blood T cell repertoires in COVID-19. In the study overall: Collection of acute and convalescent COVID-19 samples took place in the United States, Italy and Spain. In each case, the material was cDNA or gDNA derived from T cells, B-cell-depleted T cells, or PBMCs.

The V gene's germline CDR1 is SGHAT and CDR2 FQNNGV. The CDR3 runs to 15 residues. Trimming took 0 bases from V and 0 from J, leaving 9 bases between them. Authors' analysis steps: How many nucleated cells were present was estimated from reference gene primer amplification. Sequenced by immunoSEQ multiplex PCR; TCRdb stores in-frame clones only, minus some. The V and J calls and clone size come from that table; D and trimming were worked out from the DNA. The profile covers about 150,000 clones, with roughly 71% appearing a single time and about 3.8% taken by the ten largest. The source material was peripheral blood. This chain joins TRBV11-2 and TRBJ2-7; D gene uncertain. This TCR was recovered from a woman older than 75 with acute or convalescent COVID-19. CDR3 coding DNA: TGTGCCAGCAGCTTAGACCCAGCGCGCTCCTACGAGCAGTACTTC. Protein: CASSLDPARSYEQYF.